Shown below are 2 T cell receptor beta chains from a single sample sequenced in a study of T-cell memory formation after mild COVID-19. One entry per CDR3 protein results from TCRdb running MiXCR on the 5' RACE reads. The repertoire consists of 200,000 or so distinct CDR3 sequences, with over 7.5% occurring once and the leading ten covering 3.5%. The source material was PBMCs or a T cell subset sorted from them (not recorded which). The receptor set was obtained from a young man who had mild COVID-19 (a few samples of this study predate the infection). Cell type and time point are not known.

The chain links TRBV7-2 to TRBJ2-2; D is unclear. Germline-derived CDR1 and CDR2 are SGHTA and FQGNSA. The CDR3 contains 14 residues. V was shortened by 5 bases and J by 3 bases, with 10 bases between the two germline ends. This CDR3 reads CASSPTRYTGELFF. The CDR3 DNA reads TGTGCCAGCAGCCCTACCCGATACACCGGGGAGCTGTTTTTT.

The chain joins TRBV5-1 to TRBJ2-3; D uncertain. V was pared by 0 bases and J by 0 bases, with 11 bases between. The CDR3 loop spans 16 amino acids. Germline-derived CDR1 and CDR2 are SGHRS and YFSETQ. CDR3 nucleotide sequence: TGCGCCAGCAGCTTGGGTGCGTGGGCGAGCACAGATACGCAGTATTTT. This sequence encodes CASSLGAWASTDTQYF. The variable domain in full, with the rest retrieved from reference TRBV5-1 and TRBJ2-3, is KAGVTQTPRYLIKTRGQQVTLSCSPISGHRSVSWYQQTPGQGLQFLFEYFSETQRNKGNFPGRFSGRQFSNSRSEMNVSTLELGDSALYLCASSLGAWASTDTQYFGPGTRLTVL.